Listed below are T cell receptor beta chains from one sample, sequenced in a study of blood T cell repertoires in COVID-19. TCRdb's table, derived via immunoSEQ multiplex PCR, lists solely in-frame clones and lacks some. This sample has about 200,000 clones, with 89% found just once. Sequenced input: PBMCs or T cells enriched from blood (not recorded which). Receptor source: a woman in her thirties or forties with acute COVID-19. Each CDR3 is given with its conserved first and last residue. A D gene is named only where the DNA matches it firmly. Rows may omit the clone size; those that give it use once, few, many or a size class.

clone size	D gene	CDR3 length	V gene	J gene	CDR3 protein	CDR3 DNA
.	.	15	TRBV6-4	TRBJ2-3	CASSASGIRSDTQYF	TGTGCCAGCAGTGCGTCTGGCATCCGATCAGATACGCAGTATTTT
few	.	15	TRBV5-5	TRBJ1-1	CASSPVKSGQPEAFF	TGTGCCAGCAGCCCAGTCAAATCCGGACAACCCGAAGCTTTCTTT
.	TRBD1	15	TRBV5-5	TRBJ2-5	CASSLGQGASETQYF	TGTGCCAGCAGCTTGGGACAGGGGGCTTCGGAGACCCAGTACTTC
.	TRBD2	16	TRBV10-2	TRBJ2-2	CASRALSGGEGGELFF	TGCGCCAGCAGGGCCCTGAGCGGGGGGGAAGGCGGGGAGCTGTTTTTT
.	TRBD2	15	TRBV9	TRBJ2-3	CASSVGLAGADTQYF	TGTGCCAGCAGCGTAGGACTAGCGGGAGCAGATACGCAGTATTTT
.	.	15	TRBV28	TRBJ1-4	CASSLAGTYNEKLFF	TGTGCCAGCAGTTTGGCCGGGACTTACAATGAAAAACTGTTTTTT
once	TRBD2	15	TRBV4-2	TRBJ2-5	CASSQLLAGEETQYF	TGTGCCAGCAGCCAACTCTTAGCGGGAGAAGAGACCCAGTACTTC
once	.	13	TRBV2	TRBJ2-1	CASSRNSYNEQFF	TGTGCCAGCAGTCGAAACAGCTACAATGAGCAGTTCTTC
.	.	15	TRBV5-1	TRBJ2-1	CASSLDFREYNEQFF	TGCGCCAGCAGCTTGGATTTCCGGGAGTACAATGAGCAGTTCTTC
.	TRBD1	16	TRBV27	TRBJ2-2	CASSLKGAHWTGELFF	TGTGCCAGCAGTCTAAAGGGGGCCCACTGGACCGGGGAGCTGTTTTTT
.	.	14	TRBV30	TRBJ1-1	CAWSVRAFRGGAFF	TGTGCCTGGAGTGTACGGGCGTTCCGGGGGGGAGCTTTCTTT
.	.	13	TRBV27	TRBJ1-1	CASSLSAGTEAFF	TGTGCCAGCAGTTTATCGGCCGGGACTGAAGCTTTCTTT
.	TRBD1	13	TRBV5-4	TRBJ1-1	CASSTSGQTEAFF	TGTGCCAGCAGCACCTCGGGACAGACTGAAGCTTTCTTT
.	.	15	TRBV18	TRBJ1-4	CASSPEHGRGEKLFF	TGTGCCAGCTCACCCGAGCACGGTAGGGGTGAAAAACTGTTTTTT
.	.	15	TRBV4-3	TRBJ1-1	CASSQDRGGNTEAFF	TGCGCCAGCAGCCAAGATCGGGGAGGGAACACTGAAGCTTTCTTT
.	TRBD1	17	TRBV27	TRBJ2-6	CASSLTGAGSGANVLTF	TGTGCCAGCAGTTTAACAGGGGCCGGCTCTGGGGCCAACGTCCTGACTTTC